A single sample is the source of the 14 T cell receptor beta chains below, sequenced in a study of patients and donors after allogeneic stem cell transplantation. TCRdb used MiXCR to reprocess the RT-PCR reads, holding one entry per CDR3 protein. Altogether approximately 200,000 distinct CDR3 sequences are present, around two fifths being singletons, with the ten largest covering about 30%. Input material: blood, either unsorted or a sorted T cell fraction (not recorded which). The source is a human donor who was either an allogeneic HSCT recipient or a stem cell or donor lymphocyte infusion donor (not recorded which). It is not recorded whose cells these are; they may come from a transplant donor.

A few counts support this clonotype. The V call is TRBV12-3 or TRBV12-4, the J call TRBJ1-4; D unclear. V gave up 2 bases and J gave up 5 bases, with 9 bases separating them. The CDR3 consists of 14 residues. CDR3 coding DNA: TGTGCCAGCAGTTTATCATCGTTCAATGAAAAACTGTTTTTT. It yields the protein CASSLSSFNEKLFF.

V gene TRBV5-5 combines with J gene TRBJ2-1, with 9 bases that match TRBD1. CDR1 and CDR2 (germline): SGHKS, YYEKEE (reference sequence). The junction had 16 bases not matched to a gene; V was cut back by 7 bases and J by 8 bases. The CDR3 loop spans 16 amino acids. Here the CDR3 reads CASLPGTGWGNDEQFF. CDR3 bases: TGTGCCAGCTTGCCCGGGACAGGGTGGGGAAACGATGAGCAGTTCTTC.

The table lists this clonotype with a few counts. The gene calls are TRBV10-1 and TRBJ1-5; TRBD1 agrees at 8 bases. This CDR3 spans 15 amino acids. Germline V gene lookup returns CDR1 WNHNN and CDR2 SYGVQD (reference sequence). With V trimmed by 5 bases and J by 5 bases, 8 bases remained unmatched. The CDR3 spells CASSYRGRIDQPQHF. As DNA, the CDR3 is TGCGCCAGCAGTTACAGGGGGAGGATCGATCAGCCCCAGCATTTT.

In this sample, this clonotype turned up a few times. This rearrangement joins TRBV29-1 to TRBJ1-1; weak D call: TRBD1 (5 bases). The CDR3 has 11 residues. Germline CDR1 reads SQVTM; CDR2 reads ANQGSEA. The CDR3 loop reads CSSSLAGEAFF. The CDR3 DNA is TGCAGTTCTTCGCTTGCAGGGGAAGCTTTCTTT.

This clonotype was observed a handful of times. The chain links TRBV9 to TRBJ1-3, with TRBD1 matching over 7 bases. The CDR3 spans 16 residues. The V and J ends lost 3 bases and 5 bases, in that order; junction bases with no gene match: 11. Germline lookup yields CDR1 SGDLS and CDR2 YYNGEE. The CDR3 sequence is CASSALDRESRNTIYF. The CDR3 nucleotides are TGTGCCAGCAGCGCCTTAGACAGGGAAAGCAGAAACACCATATATTTT.

The chain uses TRBV19 and TRBJ1-1, with D maybe TRBD1 (5 bases). Trimming cost V 3 bases and J 1 base, with 18 bases left between them. Germline V gives CDR1 LNHDA, CDR2 SQIVND (reference sequence). The CDR3 is made up of 17 amino acids. The CDR3 nucleotides read TGTGCCAGTAGTATGCCTCAAGGGGTTTCATCGAACACTGAAGCTTTCTTT. This encodes CASSMPQGVSSNTEAFF.

This chain links TRBV3-1 with TRBJ2-2; 10 nucleotides line up with TRBD2. J was trimmed by 5 bases and V by 0 bases; bases with no gene match: 12. Germline V gives CDR1 LGHDT, CDR2 YNNKEL (reference sequence). This CDR3 contains 19 residues. In DNA form, the CDR3 reads TGTGCCAGCAGCCAAGATTGGCTAGCGGGGGTTTACGGGACCGGGGAGCTGTTTTTT. It specifies CASSQDWLAGVYGTGELFF.

This clonotype was seen a handful of times. The chain couples TRBV20-1 to TRBJ2-1; D unresolved. Germline assignment: CDR1 DFQATT and CDR2 SNEGSKA (reference sequence). The germline V and J ends were trimmed by 0 bases and 0 bases, with 12 bases remaining between them. CDR3 length equals 16 residues. The CDR3 protein is CSARDPLSSSYNEQFF. For the CDR3, the DNA is TGCAGTGCTAGAGACCCCTTATCAAGCTCCTACAATGAGCAGTTCTTC.

The chain carries TRBV3-1 and TRBJ2-2; D gene uncertain. The CDR3 is 13 residues long. The V end was cut by 1 base, the J end by 11 bases, with 11 bases between. The germline V gene has CDR1 LGHDT and CDR2 YNNKEL (reference sequence). This chain's CDR3 is CASSQAPADELFF. CDR3 DNA: TGTGCCAGCAGCCAAGCCCCGGCTGACGAGCTGTTTTTT.

The genes are TRBV7-3 and TRBJ2-1; 8 nucleotides line up with TRBD2. The CDR3 has 16 residues. CDR1 SGHTA and CDR2 FQGTGA come from the germline V gene. J was trimmed by 0 bases and V by 6 bases; bases with no gene match: 7. The CDR3 loop reads CASSNSGMSSYNEQFF. DNA for the CDR3: TGTGCCAGCAGTAATAGCGGGATGAGCTCCTACAATGAGCAGTTCTTC.

This clonotype has more than one count but fewer than ten. The chain is built from TRBV9 and TRBJ1-1; a possible D gene is TRBD1 (6 bases). The germline V gene has CDR1 SGDLS and CDR2 YYNGEE. The CDR3 totals 13 residues. V was trimmed by 3 bases and J by 4 bases, leaving 10 bases between them. The DNA of the CDR3 is TGTGCCAGCAGCGCGCCACAGGGCACTGAAGCTTTCTTT. Protein product: CASSAPQGTEAFF.

The CDR3 reads CASSLGGLPIRTDTQYF. As DNA, the CDR3 is TGTGCCAGCAGCTTGGGAGGACTCCCCATTAGGACAGATACGCAGTATTTT. The chain has TRBV5-6 and TRBJ2-3, with a possible D match to TRBD2 (5 bases). Between the trimmed V and J ends, which lost 0 bases and 3 bases, there was a span of 17 bases. The CDR3 is made up of 17 amino acids. The germline V gene encodes CDR1 SGHDT and CDR2 YYEEEE.

This clonotype showed up just a few times. The chain employs TRBV29-1 and TRBJ2-7; 8 nucleotides line up with TRBD1. Per the germline V gene, CDR1 is SQVTM and CDR2 is ANQGSEA. The CDR3 sequence is 12 residues long. The V segment lost 6 bases and the J segment 6 bases; nucleotides outside the gene matches: 7. CDR3 DNA sequence: TGCAGCGTGGTCAGGGGGCAGGGCGAGCAGTACTTC. Translation gives CSVVRGQGEQYF.

The sample holds one count of this clonotype. Here the CDR3 DNA reads TGCAGTGCTAGAGATATCAGGGGCGACCGCTCCTACGAGCAGTACTTC. Translating gives CSARDIRGDRSYEQYF. V and J are TRBV20-1 and TRBJ2-7, with TRBD1 as a possible D gene (6 bases). Germline CDR1 DFQATT, CDR2 SNEGSKA (reference sequence). The CDR3 totals 16 residues. V shed 0 bases and J shed 0 bases, with 15 bases lying between them.